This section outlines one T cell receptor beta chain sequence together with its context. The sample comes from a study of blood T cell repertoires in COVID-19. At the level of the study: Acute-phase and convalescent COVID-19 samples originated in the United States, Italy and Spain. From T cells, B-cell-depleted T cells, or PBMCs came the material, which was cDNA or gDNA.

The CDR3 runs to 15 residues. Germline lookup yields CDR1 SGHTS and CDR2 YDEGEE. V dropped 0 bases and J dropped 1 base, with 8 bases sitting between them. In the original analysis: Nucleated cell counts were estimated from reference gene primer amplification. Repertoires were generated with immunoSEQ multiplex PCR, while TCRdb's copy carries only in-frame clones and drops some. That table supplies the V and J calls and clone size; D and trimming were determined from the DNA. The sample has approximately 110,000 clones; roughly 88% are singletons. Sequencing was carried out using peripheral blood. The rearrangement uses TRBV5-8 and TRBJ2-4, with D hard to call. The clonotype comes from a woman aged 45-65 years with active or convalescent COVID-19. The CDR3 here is CASSLGTSAKNIQYF. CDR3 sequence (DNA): TGTGCCAGCAGCTTGGGTACTTCGGCCAAAAACATTCAGTACTTC.